Sequencing of this TCR beta chain was carried out in a study of T cell repertoires in aging, cancer and after chemotherapy. Study in general: Pre- and post-chemotherapy samples were paired from chronic lymphocytic leukemia patients treated with fludarabine- or bendamustine-based regimens.

TRB rearrangements spanning V, D and J were amplified using mixed TRB-A/B primers. TCRdb fed the multiplex PCR reads into MiXCR, producing one record per CDR3 protein. The table shows approximately 1,400 distinct CDR3 sequences, with more than 50% occurring only once. To note about this clonotype: Its specificity is not known.

Study conclusions and caveats: Thymic emigration or peripheral T cell expansion may be impaired by lymphoid organ infiltration in hematological cancer. Compared with age-matched healthy donors, untreated hematological or solid cancer patients showed higher blood TCR clonality. Rebound thymic output was suggested by rising median generation probability during chemotherapy in each cancer cohort.

CDR3 length: 14 residues. The germline CDR1 and CDR2 sequences are MNHEY and SVGAGI. V was clipped by 4 bases and J by 3 bases; unmatched bases: 4. Amplification of TCR beta used genomic DNA extracted from peripheral blood. Input material: blood. This sequence joins TRBV6-5 and TRBJ2-3; 7 bases map to TRBD1. The source is a human donor with a blood cancer. The CDR3 spells CASSSQGCTDTQYF. In nucleotides, the CDR3 is TGTGCCAGCAGTTCACAGGGGTGTACAGATACGCAGTATTTT.